This T cell receptor beta chain was profiled in a study of beta chain features in type 1 diabetes. Per the germline V gene, CDR1 is SGHTA and CDR2 is FQGNSA. V was cut by 7 bases and J by 5 bases, with 11 bases left in between. There are 12 residues in the CDR3. Study-wide findings and caveats: cDNA-based reads could over-represent cells with high TCR expression. Reduced insertions and increased deletions marked VDJ junctions in type 1 diabetes patients. PCR might show a preference for shorter templates, equally across patients and controls. There was a moderate but significant shortening of TCRB CDR3s in all four CD4+ subsets of Type 1 diabetes patients.

Of the isolated RNA, all was reverse transcribed, and so the sequenced material was expressed TCRB transcripts. TCRdb keeps only in-frame clones here, not all; method: immunoSEQ multiplex PCR. Among around 240,000 clones listed, roughly 17% were seen once. CD45RO/CCR7/CD25/CD127/CD95/CD27 staining was used to isolate CD4+ naive, central memory, regulatory and stem cell-like memory cells by sorting. There are a few counts of this clone. Its antigen is undetermined. This receptor was obtained from a man aged 25-40 years with type 1 diabetes. Material for sequencing was naive CD4+ T cells from blood. This chain joins TRBV7-2 and TRBJ2-5, with D unresolved. CDR3 sequence: CASTLTRETQYF. CDR3 sequence (DNA): TGTGCCAGCACCCTTACCCGGGAGACCCAGTACTTC.